The present entry profiles one T cell receptor beta chain with its context. These data are taken from a study of control samples from healthy donors and cancer patients. The CDR3 consists of 17 residues. The germline gives CDR1 SGHTS, CDR2 YDEGEE. Between the trimmed V and J ends, which lost 0 bases and 2 bases, there was a span of 12 bases. TCRdb keeps only in-frame clones here, not all; method: immunoSEQ multiplex PCR. The sample shows more than 150,000 clones, about 93% of them seen only once. The receptor was derived from a man younger than 35 in good health. The sequenced sample consisted of blood. The chain combines TRBV5-8 with TRBJ2-6, with D possibly TRBD1 on 6 matching bases. The chain's CDR3 is CASSLAVGATGANVLTF. The CDR3 DNA reads as TGTGCCAGCAGCTTGGCCGTGGGGGCAACTGGGGCCAACGTCCTGACTTTC. Variable domain in full (rest from reference TRBV5-8 and TRBJ2-6): EAGVTQSPTHLIKTRGQQATLRCSPISGHTSVYWYQQALGLGLQFLLWYDEGEERNRGNFPPRFSGRQFPNYSSELNVNALELEDSALYLCASSLAVGATGANVLTFGAGSRLTVL.